This TCR beta chain appears in the sequencing data of a study of shared clonotypes between healthy human individuals. General observations from the study: Unshared clonotypes carried lower generation probabilities than those common to all four donors. The rarefaction results pointed to incomplete sorted-subset sequencing despite large depth.

Using immunoSEQ multiplex PCR, the repertoire was profiled, and TCRdb retains in-frame clones only, with some absent. The sample lists roughly 570,000 clones, roughly 98% occurring once. Naive CD8 cells were CD45RO-negative, positively selected for CCR7, excluding terminally differentiated effector memory CD45RA+ cells. On this clone itself: What it binds is unknown.

The CDR3 is made up of 15 amino acids. V lost 3 bases and J lost 0, with 9 bases in between. Germline values: CDR1 MNHNS, CDR2 SASEGT. The sequenced material came from naive CD8+ T cells sorted from blood. The chain recombines TRBV6-1 with TRBJ1-3, with D perhaps TRBD1 (5 bases). The source of this sequence is a man younger than 45 in good health. The CDR3 loop is CASSDRVSSGNTIYF. CDR3 sequence (DNA): TGTGCCAGCAGTGACAGGGTGAGCTCTGGAAACACCATATATTTT.